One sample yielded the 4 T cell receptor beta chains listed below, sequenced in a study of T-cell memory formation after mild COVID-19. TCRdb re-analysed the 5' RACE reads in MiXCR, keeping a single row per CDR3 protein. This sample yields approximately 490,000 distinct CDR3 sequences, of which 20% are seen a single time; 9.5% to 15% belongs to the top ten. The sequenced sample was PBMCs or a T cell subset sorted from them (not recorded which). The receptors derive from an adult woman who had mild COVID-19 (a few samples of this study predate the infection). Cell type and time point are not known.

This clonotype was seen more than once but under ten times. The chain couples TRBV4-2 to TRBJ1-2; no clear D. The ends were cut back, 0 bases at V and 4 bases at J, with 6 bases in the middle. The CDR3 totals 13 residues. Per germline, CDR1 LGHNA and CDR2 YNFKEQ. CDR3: CASSQEAAYGYTF. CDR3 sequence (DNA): TGTGCCAGCAGCCAAGAAGCTGCCTATGGCTACACCTTC.

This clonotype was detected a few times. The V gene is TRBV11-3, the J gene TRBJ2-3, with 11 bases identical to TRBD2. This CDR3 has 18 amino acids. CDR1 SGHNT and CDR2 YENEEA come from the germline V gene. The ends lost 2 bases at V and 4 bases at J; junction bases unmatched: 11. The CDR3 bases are TGTGCCAGCAGCTTAAATGGGAGACTAGCGGGATCCTCAGATACGCAGTATTTT. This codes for CASSLNGRLAGSSDTQYF.

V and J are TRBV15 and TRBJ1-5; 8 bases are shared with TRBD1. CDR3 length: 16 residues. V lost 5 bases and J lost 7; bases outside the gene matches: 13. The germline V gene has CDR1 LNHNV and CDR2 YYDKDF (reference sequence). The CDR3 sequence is CATSPTRTGSRQPQHF. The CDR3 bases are TGTGCCACCAGCCCAACCCGGACAGGGTCAAGGCAGCCCCAGCATTTT.

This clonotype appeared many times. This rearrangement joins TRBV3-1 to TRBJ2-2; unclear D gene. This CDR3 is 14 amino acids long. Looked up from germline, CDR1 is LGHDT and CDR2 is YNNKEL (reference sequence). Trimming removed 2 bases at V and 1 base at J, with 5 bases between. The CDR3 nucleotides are TGTGCCAGCAGCCAATCGGTGAACACCGGGGAGCTGTTTTTT. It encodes CASSQSVNTGELFF.